This TCR beta chain was documented in a study of neurological immune-mediated disorders. This CDR3 has 17 amino acids. In its sample, this clonotype was seen many times. At one end, the junction sequence differs from germline, possibly due to a read error. A single record per CDR3 protein comes from TCRdb applying MiXCR to the 5' RACE reads. The sample carries about 62,000 distinct CDR3 sequences, 3.7% recorded once. The source is a woman between 50 and 59 years old with multiple sclerosis. Input material: PBMCs. This rearrangement joins TRBV12-3 or TRBV12-4 to TRBJ2-4; D is uncertain. CDR3: CASSSRRELIAKNIQYF. The DNA of the CDR3 is TGTGCCAGTAGTTCTCGGCGAGAGCTGATAGCCAAAAACATTCAGTACTTC.